This T cell receptor (beta chain) was retrieved from a study of early T cells in non-severe SARS-CoV-2 infection. This clonotype appeared a few times. One entry per CDR3 protein, called by TCRdb with MiXCR from the 5' RACE reads. The sample lists about 60,000 distinct CDR3 sequences, around 12% occurring once. Between the trimmed V and J ends, which lost 5 bases and 0 bases, there was a span of 17 bases. Per germline, CDR1 DFQATT and CDR2 SNEGSKA (reference sequence). This CDR3 contains 15 residues. What was sequenced was whole blood. The clonotype comes from an adult who was a healthcare worker with PCR-confirmed SARS-CoV-2 infection or an uninfected control (not recorded which). This chain uses TRBV20-1 with TRBJ2-7, with D possibly matching TRBD1 (5 bases). CDR3 DNA sequence: TGCAGTGCTCCACGTGCCAGGGTCAGCTCCTACGAGCAGTACTTC. This codes for CSAPRARVSSYEQYF.